The rows below give T cell receptor beta chains drawn from one sample of a study of patients and donors after allogeneic stem cell transplantation. TCRdb analysed the RT-PCR reads with MiXCR anew, one entry per CDR3 protein. Altogether under 200,000 distinct CDR3 sequences are present, approximately 22% being singletons, with the ten largest covering roughly 26%. The sequenced sample was blood, either unsorted or a sorted T cell fraction (not recorded which). The receptors stem from a human donor who was either an allogeneic HSCT recipient or a stem cell or donor lymphocyte infusion donor (not recorded which). It is not recorded whose cells these are; they may come from a transplant donor. The CDR3 runs from the conserved cysteine through the conserved F or W. Each record gives: clone size, D gene, J gene, V gene, CDR3 DNA, CDR3 protein. A D gene is named only where the DNA matches it firmly. The size of a clone is reported for some rows only, either as once, few or many, or as a class for expanded clones.

few	NA	TRBJ1-2	TRBV29-1	TGCAGCGTCTCAACTTGGCGGGCCTCGGGTCGGGGCTACACCTTC	CSVSTWRASGRGYTF
NA	NA	TRBJ2-3	TRBV12-3/TRBV12-4	TGTGCCAGCAGTTTAAGATCGGATACGCAGTATTTT	CASSLRSDTQYF
NA	NA	TRBJ2-1	TRBV19	TGTGCCAGTAGTATAGATCCCTGGACTTACTACAATGAGCAGTTCTTC	CASSIDPWTYYNEQFF
NA	NA	TRBJ2-1	TRBV24-1	TGTGCCACCAGTGATTCCTTAACCATTTTCGGGGAGAGCTCCTACAATGAGCAGTTCTTC	CATSDSLTIFGESSYNEQFF
many	NA	TRBJ1-5	TRBV12-3/TRBV12-4	TGTGCCAGCAGTCTCCAGGGCAGGGGAGGTTGGCCCCAGCATTTT	CASSLQGRGGWPQHF
few	TRBD2	TRBJ2-1	TRBV12-3/TRBV12-4	TGTGCCAGCAGTTTCACGGGAGGAGGTTACAATGAGCAGTTCTTC	CASSFTGGGYNEQFF
NA	TRBD1	TRBJ1-2	TRBV5-1	TGCGCCAGCAGCGACAGGGTGGTAGAAAACTATGGCTACACCTTC	CASSDRVVENYGYTF
NA	TRBD1	TRBJ2-7	TRBV6-5	TGTGCCAGCAGTTACCCCCTCCCCAGTTTAGGACAGGGTTACGAGCAGTACTTC	CASSYPLPSLGQGYEQYF
NA	NA	TRBJ2-7	TRBV20-1	TGCAGTGCTAGGGGCCTCGCGGGCACCCGGGTTTACGAGCAGTACTTC	CSARGLAGTRVYEQYF
NA	TRBD1	TRBJ1-1	TRBV7-9	TGTGCCAGCAGCTTTGGGGACAGGCCTGAAGCTTTCTTT	CASSFGDRPEAFF
NA	NA	TRBJ2-3	TRBV12-3/TRBV12-4	TGTGCCAGCAGTCGCCTTAGAACAGATACGCAGTATTTT	CASSRLRTDTQYF
few	NA	TRBJ1-1	TRBV6-2/TRBV6-3	TGTGCCAGCAGATTTACGCCGGTCGTCACTGAAGCTTTCTTT	CASRFTPVVTEAFF
few	TRBD1	TRBJ1-2	TRBV29-1	TGCAGCGCTATTAGGACAGGGAGGAATGGCTACACCTTC	CSAIRTGRNGYTF
NA	NA	TRBJ2-2	TRBV4-3	TGCGCCAGCAGCCCGGGTGATGGGGGGGAGCTGTTTTTT	CASSPGDGGELFF
few	NA	TRBJ2-1	TRBV12-3/TRBV12-4	TGTGCCAGCAGTTTAGTCTACAGTTACAATGAGCAGTTCTTC	CASSLVYSYNEQFF
NA	NA	TRBJ1-3	TRBV7-9	TGTGCCAGCAGCCCTGGGGCTAGCTCTGGAAACACCATATATTTT	CASSPGASSGNTIYF
NA	TRBD2	TRBJ2-3	TRBV20-1	TGCAGTGCTAGAAGGACAAGCGGGGGATCCGATACGCAGTATTTT	CSARRTSGGSDTQYF
many	TRBD1	TRBJ1-2	TRBV5-1	TGCGCCAGCAGCTTCCACAGGGGCTACTATGGCTACACCTTC	CASSFHRGYYGYTF
NA	TRBD1	TRBJ1-5	TRBV12-3/TRBV12-4	TGTGCCAGCAGTACAGGGGGCGGCAATCAGCCCCAGCATTTT	CASSTGGGNQPQHF
once	NA	TRBJ2-7	TRBV6-5	TGTGCCAGCAGTTCCCTCAGGGGAACCCCCTTGTACGAGCAGTACTTC	CASSSLRGTPLYEQYF
few	TRBD2	TRBJ2-1	TRBV24-1	TGTGCCACCAGTGATCCGGGACTAGCGACCAATGAGCAGTTCTTC	CATSDPGLATNEQFF
NA	NA	TRBJ2-5	TRBV11-1	TGTGCCAGCAGCTTAGAGGATCTTAGCCTCGGGACCCAGTACTTC	CASSLEDLSLGTQYF